The 30 T cell receptor beta chains listed next were all sequenced from one sample in a study of T cell clones after liver transplantation. Clones were read by immunoSEQ multiplex PCR, and TCRdb kept only the in-frame ones, dropping some. The table lists about 71,000 clones, roughly 80% of them singletons, with about 0.79% in the top ten. The specimen comprised CD4+ T cells from blood, sampled 12 months after liver transplant. These TCRs come from a human patient who received a liver transplant. Some T cells could come from the graft donor.

The sample holds one count of this clone. CDR3 DNA sequence: TGTGCCAGCAGTAATATGGTACCAGAGACCCAGTACTTC. It yields the protein CASSNMVPETQYF. The rearrangement uses TRBV2 and TRBJ2-5; D is unclear. This CDR3 has 13 residues. The germline V and J ends were trimmed by 5 bases and 4 bases, with 11 bases remaining between them. Per germline, CDR1 SNHLY and CDR2 FYNNEI.

This chain links TRBV19 with TRBJ1-2; no clear D gene. Germline CDR1 reads LNHDA; CDR2 reads SQIVND (reference sequence). CDR3 length: 14 amino acids. Trimming took off 1 base at V and 2 bases at J, with 8 bases between the two ends. The chain's CDR3 is CASSIVGTNYGYTF. The CDR3 nucleotides are TGTGCCAGTAGTATAGTTGGCACCAACTATGGCTACACCTTC.

This chain links TRBV19 with TRBJ1-5; maybe TRBD1 (6 bases). Per germline, CDR1 LNHDA and CDR2 SQIVND (reference sequence). CDR3 length: 15 amino acids. The V gene lost 3 bases and the J gene lost 3 bases, with 12 bases spanning the gap. Written as DNA, the CDR3 is TGTGCCAGTAGTATCAGGGGCCCGGACAATCAGCCCCAGCATTTT. The encoded protein is CASSIRGPDNQPQHF.

The chain recombines TRBV18 with TRBJ2-1; the D call may be TRBD1 or TRBD2 (5 bases each). CDR3 length: 11 residues. The germline CDR1 and CDR2 sequences are KGHSH and LQKENI. V was cut by 1 base and J by 14 bases, with 9 bases left in between. The CDR3, as DNA: TGTGCCAGCTCACCACAAGGGGAGAAGTTCTTC. Amino acids: CASSPQGEKFF.

This clone was recorded only once. The rearrangement links TRBV5-1 to TRBJ1-1; no clear D gene. CDR3 length: 13 amino acids. Germline V gene lookup returns CDR1 SGHRS and CDR2 YFSETQ. The germline V and J ends were trimmed by 4 bases and 0 bases, with 7 bases remaining between them. The CDR3 nucleotides read TGCGCCAGCAGCCCACGGGTGAACACTGAAGCTTTCTTT. This codes for CASSPRVNTEAFF.

V usage is TRBV9 and J usage is TRBJ2-1; 12 nucleotides line up with TRBD1. Germline V gene data show CDR1 as SGDLS and CDR2 as YYNGEE. V was pared by 3 bases and J by 7 bases, with 8 bases of the junction left unmatched. This CDR3 contains 16 residues. CDR3 sequence (DNA): TGTGCCAGCAGCGGGATGGGGACAGGGGGCTGGAATGAGCAGTTCTTC. This encodes CASSGMGTGGWNEQFF.

The V and J genes are TRBV2 and TRBJ2-5; possibly TRBD2 for D (6 bases). V was trimmed by 7 bases and J by 1 base, leaving 19 bases between them. The CDR3 loop spans 16 amino acids. The germline V gene has CDR1 SNHLY and CDR2 FYNNEI. CDR3 protein: CASTQLPGGPQETQYF. The CDR3 DNA sequence: TGTGCCAGCACTCAACTCCCCGGGGGTCCCCAAGAGACCCAGTACTTC.

The rearrangement joins TRBV11-1 to TRBJ2-1; the D is unclear. V was shortened by 3 bases and J by 6 bases, with 3 bases between the two germline ends. The CDR3 loop spans 11 amino acids. In germline, CDR1 is SGHAT, CDR2 FQDESV (reference sequence). CDR3 in amino acids: CASSFSNEQFF. The CDR3 DNA reads as TGTGCCAGCAGCTTCTCCAATGAGCAGTTCTTC.

The chain uses TRBV6-6 and TRBJ1-2; D is perhaps TRBD1 (6 bases). This CDR3 comprises 13 residues. Germline CDR1 and CDR2: MNHNY and SVGAGI (reference sequence). Trimming took off 6 bases at V and 5 bases at J, with 13 bases between the two ends. The chain's CDR3 is CASSRAGAYGYTF. In nucleotides, the CDR3 is TGTGCCAGCAGCCGGGCAGGGGCTTATGGCTACACCTTC.

For this clone: Other DNA sequences in the same sample also yield this CDR3. The rearrangement uses TRBV5-1 and TRBJ2-5; maybe TRBD2 (6 bases). This CDR3 has 15 amino acids. Trimming cost V 0 bases and J 4 bases, with 13 bases left between them. Per germline, CDR1 SGHRS and CDR2 YFSETQ. Here the CDR3 DNA reads TGCGCCAGCAGCTTGGACGGGAGAGTGATAGAGACCCAGTACTTC. Its protein is CASSLDGRVIETQYF.

This clone was seen a handful of times. This rearrangement joins TRBV7-3 to TRBJ2-2, with D hard to call. The CDR3 runs to 11 residues. The germline CDR1 and CDR2 sequences are SGHTA and FQGTGA. Trimming removed 0 bases at V and 7 bases at J, with 0 bases between. The CDR3 DNA is TGTGCCAGCAGCTTAACCGGGGAGCTGTTTTTT. The encoded protein is CASSLTGELFF.

The chain employs TRBV7-9 and TRBJ2-3; a weak D match, TRBD1 (6 bases). The CDR3 sequence is 12 residues long. The V and J ends lost 5 bases and 4 bases respectively, with 7 bases between them. The germline CDR1 and CDR2 sequences are SEHNR and FQNEAQ (reference sequence). Written as DNA, the CDR3 is TGTGCCAGCAGCCCAGGGGCAGATACGCAGTATTTT. As protein: CASSPGADTQYF.

This rearrangement joins TRBV5-1 to TRBJ2-7; TRBD2 might be the D (5 bases). V was shortened by 7 bases and J by 6 bases, with 23 bases between the two germline ends. The germline V gene has CDR1 SGHRS and CDR2 YFSETQ. CDR3 length: 15 amino acids. The CDR3: CASRFDGVALVEQYF. In nucleotides, the CDR3 is TGCGCCAGCCGATTCGACGGGGTAGCTTTGGTCGAGCAGTACTTC.

This chain links TRBV11-2 with TRBJ2-2; D unclear. Trimming took off 5 bases at V and 0 bases at J, with 10 bases between the two ends. The CDR3 loop spans 15 amino acids. Germline CDR1 and CDR2: SGHAT and FQNNGV. CDR3 in amino acids: CASSLRAANTGELFF. DNA of the CDR3: TGTGCCAGCAGCCTTAGGGCGGCGAACACCGGGGAGCTGTTTTTT.

CDR3 nucleotide sequence: TGCGCCAGCAGCTACGACAGGGGGGACACTGAAGCTTTCTTT. This gives the protein CASSYDRGDTEAFF. This chain joins TRBV4-1 and TRBJ1-1, with 9 bases fitting TRBD1. The V gene end was trimmed by 5 bases and the J gene end by 3 bases; junction bases not matched to a gene: 4. Germline V gene sequence: CDR1 MGHRA, CDR2 YSYEKL. The CDR3 consists of 14 residues.

A few counts support this clone. This chain uses TRBV10-3 with TRBJ1-1; TRBD1 matches 8 bases. This CDR3 spans 13 amino acids. V lost 11 bases, J lost 2 bases, and 7 bases stayed unmatched. Germline-derived CDR1 and CDR2 are ENHRY and SYGVKD. The CDR3 bases are TGTGCCGGAGGGCAGGGGGCAAACACTGAAGCTTTCTTT. This encodes CAGGQGANTEAFF.

The CDR3 spells CASSLSARTRGTEAFF. CDR3 in DNA: TGTGCCAGCAGTTTATCGGCCAGGACAAGAGGAACTGAAGCTTTCTTT. The chain is built from TRBV27 and TRBJ1-1, with D possibly TRBD1 on 5 matching bases. The V end was cut by 0 bases, the J end by 5 bases, with 16 bases between. The CDR3 totals 16 residues. The germline CDR1 and CDR2 sequences are MNHEY and SMNVEV (reference sequence).

V is TRBV7-2 and J is TRBJ2-1; TRBD1 matches 7 bases. V shed 5 bases, J shed 8 bases, and the junction held 12 bases outside the gene matches. Per germline, CDR1 SGHTA and CDR2 FQGNSA. The CDR3 sequence is 15 residues long. CDR3 sequence (DNA): TGTGCCAGCAGCCAACGACAGGGCGGTAGGGATGAGCAGTTCTTC. Residues: CASSQRQGGRDEQFF.

This clone is medium-sized. The chain couples TRBV19 to TRBJ2-7, with D hard to call. Trimming shortened V by 3 bases and J by 3 bases, and 12 bases separated the two germline ends. Germline V gene lookup returns CDR1 LNHDA and CDR2 SQIVND (reference sequence). This CDR3 is built from 14 residues. The CDR3 DNA reads as TGTGCCAGTAGTATTGAAGGATACGGCTACGAGCAGTACTTC. Translating it yields CASSIEGYGYEQYF.

The rearrangement uses TRBV19 and TRBJ2-7; D remains unclear. The length of the CDR3 is 14 residues. From germline, CDR1 is LNHDA and CDR2 SQIVND (reference sequence). V lost 5 bases to trimming and J lost 3 bases, with 14 bases between them. Here the CDR3 reads CASSLDRMGYEQYF. CDR3 nucleotide sequence: TGTGCCAGTAGTTTGGATAGGATGGGCTACGAGCAGTACTTC.

This clone has a handful of counts. The rearrangement joins TRBV28 to TRBJ1-1; possible D gene TRBD1, 6 bases. The CDR3 loop spans 14 amino acids. Germline assignment: CDR1 MDHEN and CDR2 SYDVKM. The V gene lost 8 bases and the J gene lost 2 bases, with 15 bases spanning the gap. This CDR3 is CASEKGHHNTEAFF. In DNA form, the CDR3 reads TGTGCCAGCGAAAAGGGACACCATAACACTGAAGCTTTCTTT.

This clone has more than one count but fewer than ten. The rearrangement joins TRBV25-1 to TRBJ2-3, with a weak D call TRBD2 (6 bases). V was trimmed by 4 bases and J by 2 bases, leaving 13 bases between them. This CDR3 spans 15 amino acids. Germline V gene sequence: CDR1 MGHDK, CDR2 SYGVNS. DNA for the CDR3: TGTGCCAGCAGTGCCGGACGGGGACTCACAGATACGCAGTATTTT. Translated: CASSAGRGLTDTQYF.

The CDR3 is CASSETGADTQYF. In DNA, the CDR3 is TGTGCCAGTAGTGAGACTGGCGCAGATACGCAGTATTTT. The genes are TRBV19 and TRBJ2-3; D not certain. V lost 5 bases and J 4 bases, leaving 10 bases between the germline ends. Germline V gives CDR1 LNHDA, CDR2 SQIVND (reference sequence). There are 13 residues in the CDR3.

The rearrangement links TRBV2 to TRBJ2-7, with D perhaps matching TRBD1 (5 bases). Germline CDR1 is SNHLY and CDR2 is FYNNEI. The CDR3 is made up of 13 amino acids. V gave up 8 bases and J gave up 3 bases, with 14 bases separating them. This CDR3 is CASEDSPYYEQYF. Here the CDR3 DNA reads TGTGCCAGCGAAGACAGCCCGTACTACGAGCAGTACTTC.

The gene calls are TRBV28 and TRBJ2-7; the match to TRBD2 covers 8 bases. The V and J ends lost 8 bases and 1 base, in that order; junction bases with no gene match: 4. The CDR3 sequence is 13 residues long. Germline V CDR1 and CDR2: MDHEN, SYDVKM. The DNA of the CDR3 is TGTGCCAGCCATAGCGGGACGTCCTACGAGCAGTACTTC. Protein sequence: CASHSGTSYEQYF.

The chain uses TRBV5-1 and TRBJ2-4; D call uncertain. V was shortened by 2 bases and J by 6 bases, with 9 bases between the two germline ends. CDR3 size: 13 residues. The V gene's germline CDR1 is SGHRS and CDR2 YFSETQ. For the CDR3, the DNA is TGCGCCAGCAGCTTCGGTAGTGGAAACATTCAGTACTTC. Translated: CASSFGSGNIQYF.

The rearrangement links TRBV15 to TRBJ1-4, with TRBD1 matching 7 bases. This CDR3 has 16 amino acids. With 0 bases clipped from V and 2 bases from J, the junction kept 3 bases outside the gene matches. Germline V CDR1 and CDR2: LNHNV, YYDKDF (reference sequence). CDR3 protein: CATSREQGPTNEKLFF. The CDR3 DNA reads as TGTGCCACCAGCAGAGAACAGGGGCCGACTAATGAAAAACTGTTTTTT.

The chain carries TRBV5-1 and TRBJ1-4, with TRBD1 matching 9 bases. Trimming at V came to 5 bases and at J to 6 bases, leaving 5 bases not matched to a gene. The germline gives CDR1 SGHRS, CDR2 YFSETQ. The CDR3 length is 14 residues. The CDR3 here is CASSPGQGYEKLFF. The CDR3 nucleotides read TGCGCCAGCAGTCCGGGACAGGGCTATGAAAAACTGTTTTTT.

The rearrangement joins TRBV18 to TRBJ2-1, with 7 bases that match TRBD2. With V trimmed by 1 base and J by 0 bases, 6 bases remained unmatched. This CDR3 spans 17 amino acids. In germline, CDR1 is KGHSH, CDR2 LQKENI. The CDR3 protein is CASSPLGGGSSYNEQFF. In DNA form, the CDR3 reads TGTGCCAGCTCACCACTGGGAGGCGGGAGCTCCTACAATGAGCAGTTCTTC.

This clone was observed a few times. This chain links TRBV2 with TRBJ1-2; D is perhaps TRBD1 (6 bases). CDR3 length equals 13 residues. Germline values: CDR1 SNHLY, CDR2 FYNNEI. The ends were cut back, 6 bases at V and 9 bases at J, with 17 bases in the middle. The CDR3 is CASRKDRTPSYTF. The CDR3 DNA reads TGTGCCAGCAGAAAAGACAGGACCCCTAGCTACACCTTC.